What follows are 5 T cell receptor beta chains derived from one specimen sequenced in a study of cytomegalovirus exposure and HLA in healthy donors. It was with 60 Vbeta and 13 Jbeta primers that the PCR ran. The protocol was immunoSEQ multiplex PCR, while the TCRdb copy is restricted to in-frame clones and leaves out a portion. The table records roughly 220,000 clones, approximately 81% of them present only once. The material sequenced was PBMCs. All receptors derive from a man aged 30-40 years in good health and CMV-seronegative.

This clone was detected only a few times. V is TRBV9 and J is TRBJ1-1; weak D call: TRBD1 (6 bases). This CDR3 spans 13 amino acids. Trimming removed 4 bases at V and 7 bases at J, with 14 bases between. Germline CDR1 is SGDLS and CDR2 is YYNGEE. CDR3 nucleotides: TGTGCCAGCAGCATGCGACAGGCTGATGAAGCTTTCTTT. Its protein product is CASSMRQADEAFF.

The chain links TRBV28 to TRBJ1-3; 7 positions match TRBD1. CDR3 length: 14 amino acids. Trimming took 5 bases from V and 3 from J; bases not matched to a gene: 4. The germline CDR1 and CDR2 sequences are MDHEN and SYDVKM. This chain's CDR3 is CASSPGDSGNTIYF. CDR3 DNA: TGTGCCAGCAGTCCCGGGGACAGTGGAAACACCATATATTTT.

The rearrangement joins TRBV5-4 to TRBJ1-6; D call uncertain. V lost 5 bases, J lost 0 bases, and 12 bases lay in between. Germline V gene lookup returns CDR1 SGHNT and CDR2 YYREEE (reference sequence). This CDR3 region has 16 residues. The CDR3 reads CASRERRSSYNSPLHF. For the CDR3, the DNA is TGTGCCAGCAGGGAGCGACGGAGCTCCTATAATTCACCCCTCCACTTT.

This chain connects TRBV5-5 to TRBJ2-5; 10 nucleotides match TRBD1. CDR1 SGHKS and CDR2 YYEKEE come from the germline V gene (reference sequence). J was trimmed by 5 bases and V by 3 bases; bases with no gene match: 7. The CDR3 consists of 15 residues. CDR3 DNA: TGTGCCAGCAGCTCGGGGGACAGGGGTACGGAGACCCAGTACTTC. Amino acids: CASSSGDRGTETQYF. Using reference TRBV5-5 and TRBJ2-5 for the parts outside the CDR3, the full variable domain is DAGVTQSPTHLIKTRGQQVTLRCSPISGHKSVSWYQQVLGQGPQFIFQYYEKEERGRGNFPDRFSARQFPNYSSELNVNALLLGDSALYLCASSSGDRGTETQYFGPGTRLLVL.

This clone was recorded once. V is TRBV2 and J is TRBJ2-5, with 7 bases fitting TRBD2. The J call is uncertain, as TRBJ2-7 better fits the DNA end. This CDR3 has 14 residues. Germline lookup yields CDR1 SNHLY and CDR2 FYNNEI. The CDR3 DNA is TGTGCCAGCAAGGGTGGGGGAGGGACCTACGAGCAGTACTTC. Its translation: CASKGGGGTYEQYF.